This T cell receptor beta chain originates from a study of persistence of HIV-infected CD4 T cells (dated by TCRdb to the early 2020s). Regarding the complete study: Suppressive ART had been received by participants for a median of roughly eight years. In the cross-participant TCR cluster analysis, fewer than 10 participants were included for CMV and six or seven participants were included for Gag. Peripheral blood samples of up to roughly 180 mL were taken at multiple time points, with the exception of a couple of participants who underwent leukapheresis at a single time point. CMV- and HIV-1 Gag-responding CD4+ T cells were isolated from ART-treated individuals so that antigen-driven clonal expansion of HIV-1-infected cells could be examined. TCRbeta sequencing assessed the clonality of all cells in each sorted population, while proviral sequencing assessed the clonality of infected cells. Anti-CD3/anti-CD28 stimulation activated a higher proportion of cells, with a lower memory fraction, than antigen stimulation.

What the authors observed across the whole study: TCR oligoclonality correlated with proviral oligoclonality within the same sorted populations. Only a small number of individuals took part in the study, and only a limited range of antigens was tested. Because the TCR analyses were done in bulk, restricting them to just the rare CMV-responding cells that actually carried HIV-1 proviruses was not possible. Antigen-responding cells were enriched for expanded CDR3beta sequences that were degenerate, which suggests that CD4+ responses to CMV and Gag underwent convergent selection. TCRbeta richness in CMV- and Gag-responding cells was significantly lower than in anti-CD3/anti-CD28-responding cells; CMV-responding cells had higher oligoclonality than CD3/CD28-stimulated and Gag-responding cells.

The treatment or condition tag for this specimen amounts to: suppressive antiretroviral therapy. As a nonspecific positive control representing the CD4+ T cell repertoire, cells were stimulated with anti-CD3/anti-CD28 magnetic beads. CD4+ T cells that responded were sorted based on upregulation of both CD40 ligand and CD69. Participants were HIV-1-infected adults who started suppressive ART during chronic infection. For at least 4 years, the participants' plasma HIV-1 RNA had been undetectable, below 50 copies/mL. To be included, participants needed a CD4+ T cell count above 400 cells/uL and a positive CMV serology. Before stimulation, PBMCs were isolated using density centrifugation and then depleted of CD8+ T cells. CD8-depleted PBMCs were stimulated for 15 to 20 hours with anti-CD28/CD49d costimulation, CD40-blocking antibody and enfuvirtide to prevent new infections. Cells were sorted on a Beckman Coulter MoFlo Legacy or XDP sorter, with propidium iodide excluding dead cells. The QIAamp DNA Mini Kit was used for genomic DNA extraction from samples above one million cells, and the Quick-DNA Microprep Kit was used otherwise.

This clone was observed a single time. The clone's antigen remains unknown. One base away there is no much larger clone; base qualities are not given. The CDR3 spans 13 residues, from the cysteine through the phenylalanine. Kept here is only the CDR3 DNA, which spans 39 bases and is read in frame from base 1. As encoded in the germline V gene (reference sequence), CDR1 is LGHDT while CDR2 is YNNKEL. V loses 4 bases of germline sequence and J loses 5 bases, and the interval between the two ends is 10 bases. The immunoSEQ hsTCRB assay version 4, run in survey mode, was used to sequence TCRbeta repertoires from genomic DNA. Genomic DNA was diluted to around 9.4 ng/uL, and up to 1 ug per sample was used for TCRbeta sequencing. As for how the authors treated the data: ImmunoSeq Analyzer 3.0 was used for analysis of TCRbeta data, and diversity was computed on productive nucleotide rearrangements. Using the Immunarch R package, the improved Chao index served to estimate lower-bound TCR diversity and the Gini coefficient served to estimate clonality. When different nucleotide rearrangements encoded the same CDR3beta amino acid sequence, each rearrangement was treated as a distinct clonotype. TCRbeta sequences significantly enriched in antigen-responding cells relative to anti-CD3/anti-CD28-activated cells were identified by differential abundance analysis. Using predicted peptide-MHC specificity as the basis, GLIPH2 grouped TCRs into clusters, both for each participant individually and for the merged data sets that combined participants. Here the immuneACCESS table is served through TCRdb, limited to in-frame sequences with V and J called. Missing clones are a known gap in these copies; in checked studies unresolved V genes cover under half, and the rest lacks a known reason. V and J calls and clone size are those listed in that table; D and trimming were worked out from the DNA. This sample gives 43,000 or so clones in total; roughly 90% of them show up just once. The ten largest clones add up to approximately 0.93% of the sample.

The sample here was CD4+ T cells sorted from PBMCs after approximately 19-hour stimulation, taken from a patient who received antiretroviral therapy. The sample's cell subset or site label, decoded: CD40L+CD69+ CD4 T cells responding to anti-CD3/anti-CD28 beads, representing the overall repertoire. This TCR came from an adult man with HIV who was CMV-seropositive. The chain joins TRBV3-1 (or the pseudogene TRBV3-2) to TRBJ2-3; a tentative D match to TRBD2 spans 5 bases. CDR3 loop: CASSLLGRDTQYF. The DNA sequence reads TGTGCCAGCAGCCTGCTTGGGAGAGATACGCAGTATTTT.